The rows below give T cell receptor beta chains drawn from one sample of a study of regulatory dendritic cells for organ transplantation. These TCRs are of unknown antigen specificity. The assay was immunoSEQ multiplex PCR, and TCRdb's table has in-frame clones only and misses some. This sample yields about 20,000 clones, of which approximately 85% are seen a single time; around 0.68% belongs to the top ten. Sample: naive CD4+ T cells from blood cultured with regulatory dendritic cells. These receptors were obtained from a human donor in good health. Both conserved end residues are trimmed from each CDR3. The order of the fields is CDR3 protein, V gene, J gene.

CDR3aa: ASRPISGGQY
v_gene: TRBV6-5
j_gene: TRBJ2-5

CDR3aa: ASSPSTGTGEETQY
v_gene: TRBV4-3
j_gene: TRBJ2-5

CDR3aa: ASSLGGSETQY
v_gene: TRBV7-9
j_gene: TRBJ2-5

CDR3aa: ASSSTSGGDYNEQF
v_gene: TRBV5-1
j_gene: TRBJ2-1

CDR3aa: ASSIVGRGGHSYNEQF
v_gene: TRBV19
j_gene: TRBJ2-1

CDR3aa: ASSLGPDRGDEQF
v_gene: TRBV7-6
j_gene: TRBJ2-1

CDR3aa: ASSLSGANTEAF
v_gene: TRBV7-6
j_gene: TRBJ1-1

CDR3aa: ASSLFGGDQPQH
v_gene: TRBV5-1
j_gene: TRBJ1-5

CDR3aa: ASSKLAGGRLTDTQY
v_gene: TRBV7-2
j_gene: TRBJ2-3

CDR3aa: ASLHPARRKNTEAF
v_gene: TRBV6-6
j_gene: TRBJ1-1

CDR3aa: ASAPGQGNNEQY
v_gene: TRBV12-5
j_gene: TRBJ2-7